This T cell receptor beta chain was identified in a study of regulatory T cells in long-lasting Graves disease. Combining iRepertoire HTBI primers with Arm-PCR of CDR3 regions, the authors built TCR beta libraries. MiXCR was run by TCRdb on the multiplex PCR reads, yielding one entry per CDR3 protein. The top ten clones hold 20% to 25% of a sample with about 530,000 distinct CDR3 sequences, roughly a sixth of them seen once. Germline V gene lookup returns CDR1 SGHAT and CDR2 FQNNGV. The trim removed 3 bases at V and 5 bases at J, leaving 7 bases unmatched. The CDR3 sequence is 15 residues long. Regarding time point: newly diagnosed GD, antithyroid drugs for less than 3 months. Generation of the TCR library employed RNA extracted from PBMCs. These data also formed part of another study, on T cells in Graves' hyperthyroidism and ophthalmopathy. From that second work: The HTBI primer set was used in a first-round RT-PCR of the TCR CDR3.

V and J are TRBV11-2 and TRBJ1-1; 9 bases are shared with TRBD1. The TCR was taken from a woman aged 35-65 years with Graves disease. Sequences were derived from peripheral blood mononuclear cells (PBMCs), sampled at new diagnosis, from a patient treated with antithyroid drugs. CDR3: CASSLVTGGRTEAFF. The CDR3 bases are TGTGCCAGCAGCTTGGTGACAGGGGGGAGGACTGAAGCTTTCTTT. Together with reference TRBV11-2 and TRBJ1-1, the CDR3 gives the full variable domain: EAGVAQSPRYKIIEKRQSVAFWCNPISGHATLYWYQQILGQGPKLLIQFQNNGVVDDSQLPKDRFSAERLKGVDSTLKIQPAKLEDSAVYLCASSLVTGGRTEAFFGQGTRLTVV.